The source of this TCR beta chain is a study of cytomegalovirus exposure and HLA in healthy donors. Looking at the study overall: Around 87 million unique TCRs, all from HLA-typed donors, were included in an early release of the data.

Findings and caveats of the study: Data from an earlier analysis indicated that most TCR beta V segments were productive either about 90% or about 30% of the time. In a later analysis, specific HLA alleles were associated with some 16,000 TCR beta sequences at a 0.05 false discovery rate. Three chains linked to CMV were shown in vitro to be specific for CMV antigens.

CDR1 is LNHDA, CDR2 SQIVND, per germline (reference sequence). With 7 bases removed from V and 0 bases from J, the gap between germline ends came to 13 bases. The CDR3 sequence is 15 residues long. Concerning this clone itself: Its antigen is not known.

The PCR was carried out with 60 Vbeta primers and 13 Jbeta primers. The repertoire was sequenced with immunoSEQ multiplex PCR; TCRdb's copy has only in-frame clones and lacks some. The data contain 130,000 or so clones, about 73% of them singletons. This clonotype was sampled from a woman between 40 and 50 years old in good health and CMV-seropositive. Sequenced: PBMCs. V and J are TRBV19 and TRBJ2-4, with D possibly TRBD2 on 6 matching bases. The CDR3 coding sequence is TGTGCCAGTAATCAACCGGGACTAGCCAAAAACATTCAGTACTTC. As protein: CASNQPGLAKNIQYF.